These T cell receptor beta chains were read from a single sample in a study of identical twins. TCRdb re-called the 5' RACE reads through MiXCR, storing one row per CDR3 protein. Of about 1.7 million distinct CDR3 sequences listed, roughly 35% are singletons. The sample comprised cord blood. All receptors come from a newborn girl in good health. Each CDR3 is given with its conserved first and last residue. The D gene is left open where the match is weak. Clone size is not always given. Where it is, it says once, few, many or a class for expanded clones.

D: TRBD1; size: NA; J: TRBJ1-1; V: TRBV9; DNA: TGTGCCAGCAGCGCCCTAGGCAGGGGGGACACTGAAGCTTTCTTT; CDR3: CASSALGRGDTEAFF
D: NA; size: few; J: TRBJ2-5; V: TRBV7-2; DNA: TGTGCCAGCAGCCCCCGAGGGCCCCTCTGGACCCAGTACTTC; CDR3: CASSPRGPLWTQYF
D: NA; size: NA; J: TRBJ2-1; V: TRBV12-3/TRBV12-4; DNA: TGTGCCAGCAGTCCGTCCTGGAACTACAATGAGCAGTTGTTC; CDR3: CASSPSWNYNEQLF
D: TRBD2; size: few; J: TRBJ2-7; V: TRBV20-1; DNA: TGCAGTGCTAGAGATGGGACTAGCGGACGCCGCTACGAGCAGTACTTC; CDR3: CSARDGTSGRRYEQYF
D: NA; size: NA; J: TRBJ2-5; V: TRBV12-3/TRBV12-4; DNA: TGTGCCAGCAGCCTACCAAACCGCCCGCAGCATGAGCAGTACTTC; CDR3: CASSLPNRPQHEQYF
D: NA; size: few; J: TRBJ1-1; V: TRBV10-3; DNA: TGTGCCATCAGGATCCAGGGCATGAACACTGAAGCTTTCTTT; CDR3: CAIRIQGMNTEAFF
D: NA; size: NA; J: TRBJ2-7; V: TRBV28; DNA: TGTGCCAGCAGTCGCGGCCGTTCTAGCTCCTACAATGAGCAGTACTTC; CDR3: CASSRGRSSSYNEQYF
D: TRBD1; size: NA; J: TRBJ2-3; V: TRBV20-1; DNA: TGCAGTGCCGGGAACCGACAGGGAAGTTTTGGAGATACGCAGTATTTT; CDR3: CSAGNRQGSFGDTQYF
D: NA; size: many; J: TRBJ2-1; V: TRBV27; DNA: TGTGCCAGCGCTCGGGGGTACAATGAGCAGTTCTTC; CDR3: CASARGYNEQFF
D: NA; size: few; J: TRBJ1-2; V: TRBV7-9; DNA: TGTGCCAGCAGCTTATTAGGGAGAGGCTACACCTTC; CDR3: CASSLLGRGYTF
D: TRBD1; size: few; J: TRBJ1-5; V: TRBV29-1; DNA: TGCAGCGTTGGGGGGGGACAGGATCAGCCCCAGCATTTT; CDR3: CSVGGGQDQPQHF
D: NA; size: once; J: TRBJ2-2; V: TRBV6-2/TRBV6-3; DNA: TGTGCCAGCATTGGGGTTAACACCGGGGGGCTGTTTTTT; CDR3: CASIGVNTGGLFF
D: TRBD2; size: NA; J: TRBJ2-1; V: TRBV7-9; DNA: TGTGCCAGCAGCTTAGGGACTAGCGGGAGGAGGAATGGGAATGAGCAGTTCTTC; CDR3: CASSLGTSGRRNGNEQFF
D: NA; size: few; J: TRBJ2-3; V: TRBV20-1; DNA: TGCAGTGCCGGACGTCCTAGCACAGATACGCAGTATTTT; CDR3: CSAGRPSTDTQYF
D: TRBD2; size: few; J: TRBJ2-3; V: TRBV3-1; DNA: TGTGCCAGCAGCCAAGACGGGGGGGCAGGCACAGATACGCAGTATTTT; CDR3: CASSQDGGAGTDTQYF
D: TRBD1; size: NA; J: TRBJ1-1; V: TRBV24-1; DNA: TGTGCCACCAGTGAAATCTTGACAGGGAGGAACACTGAAGCTTTCTTT; CDR3: CATSEILTGRNTEAFF
D: TRBD2; size: NA; J: TRBJ2-4; V: TRBV4-2; DNA: TGTGCCAGCAGCCAAGAAGTAACTAGCGGGAGGGCCATGGCCAAAAACATTCAGTACTTC; CDR3: CASSQEVTSGRAMAKNIQYF
D: NA; size: NA; J: TRBJ1-5; V: TRBV6-1; DNA: TGTGCCAGCAGTGAACAGGAGTGGGGCAGTAATCAGCCCCAGCATTTT; CDR3: CASSEQEWGSNQPQHF
D: TRBD2; size: few; J: TRBJ2-5; V: TRBV11-2; DNA: TGTGCCAGCAGCTTAGAACTAGCGGGAGTTAGATACAATGAGCAGTACTTC; CDR3: CASSLELAGVRYNEQYF
D: NA; size: NA; J: TRBJ2-1; V: TRBV20-1; DNA: TGCAGTGCTAGAGTGGGATCGTTCGGAAATGAGCAGTTCTTC; CDR3: CSARVGSFGNEQFF
D: NA; size: NA; J: TRBJ1-2; V: TRBV20-1; DNA: TGCAGTGCTAGCCGACAGGTGGGAGGCTACACCTTC; CDR3: CSASRQVGGYTF
D: TRBD2; size: NA; J: TRBJ2-3; V: TRBV5-1; DNA: TGCGCCAGCAGTCGACACGCGGGAGAAACTACAGATACGCAGTATTTT; CDR3: CASSRHAGETTDTQYF
D: TRBD2; size: NA; J: TRBJ2-5; V: TRBV29-1; DNA: TGCAGCGTTGAGACTAGCGGTATCCAAGAGACCCAGTACTTC; CDR3: CSVETSGIQETQYF
D: NA; size: NA; J: TRBJ2-7; V: TRBV20-1; DNA: TGCAGTGTTCGCCCGGTACTCTTCTACGAGCAGTACTTC; CDR3: CSVRPVLFYEQYF
D: NA; size: NA; J: TRBJ2-3; V: TRBV7-2; DNA: TGTGCCAGCAGCTTAGCGGCGACTAGCACAGATACGCAGTATTTT; CDR3: CASSLAATSTDTQYF
D: TRBD1; size: few; J: TRBJ2-1; V: TRBV4-1; DNA: TGCGCCAGCAGCCTCCGACAGGGGGGGGTCAATGAGCAGTTCTTC; CDR3: CASSLRQGGVNEQFF
D: NA; size: once; J: TRBJ2-7; V: TRBV10-3; DNA: TGTGCCATCAGGGAGTTAGCACGCTACGAGCAGTACTTC; CDR3: CAIRELARYEQYF
D: NA; size: NA; J: TRBJ1-5; V: TRBV6-1; DNA: TGTGCCAGCAGTGAAGGGGCACTCCCTTATAGCAATCAGCCCCAGCATTTT; CDR3: CASSEGALPYSNQPQHF
D: NA; size: NA; J: TRBJ2-5; V: TRBV6-5; DNA: TGTGCCAGCAGTTACTATCCCCCTGGGAGGGGGAAAGAGACCCAGTACTTC; CDR3: CASSYYPPGRGKETQYF
D: TRBD2; size: few; J: TRBJ2-1; V: TRBV12-3/TRBV12-4; DNA: TGTGCCAGCAGTTTAGCGCTAGCGGGGGCGTCCAATGAGCAGTTCTTC; CDR3: CASSLALAGASNEQFF
D: TRBD2; size: NA; J: TRBJ2-7; V: TRBV4-2; DNA: TGTGCCAGCAGCGTAAACGGACAGGGGTCGCTTAGAAAAGGGACTAGCGGGACCGAGCAGTACTTC; CDR3: CASSVNGQGSLRKGTSGTEQYF
D: NA; size: few; J: TRBJ1-1; V: TRBV2; DNA: TGTGCCAGCAGTGAAGCTCCGGGGGGCTCAGGTTTCTTT; CDR3: CASSEAPGGSGFF
D: TRBD1; size: many; J: TRBJ2-4; V: TRBV12-3/TRBV12-4; DNA: TGTGCCAGCAGTTTAAAGGGGGCCATTCAGTACTTC; CDR3: CASSLKGAIQYF
D: NA; size: NA; J: TRBJ2-3; V: TRBV5-1; DNA: TGCGCCAGCAGCGACGGAATCCGCACAGATACGCAGTATTTT; CDR3: CASSDGIRTDTQYF
D: TRBD2; size: few; J: TRBJ2-4; V: TRBV27; DNA: TGTGCCAGCAGTTTAGTGTCTAGCGGGAACATTCAGTACTTC; CDR3: CASSLVSSGNIQYF
D: TRBD2; size: few; J: TRBJ2-3; V: TRBV7-9; DNA: TGTGCCAGCGCCTTACTTGGGACTAGCGGGGAAATCACAGATACGCAGTATTTT; CDR3: CASALLGTSGEITDTQYF
D: TRBD1; size: NA; J: TRBJ2-6; V: TRBV7-2; DNA: TGTGCCAGTACAGGGGGCGCAGGGACTGGGGCCAACGTCCTGACTTTC; CDR3: CASTGGAGTGANVLTF
D: NA; size: NA; J: TRBJ1-1; V: TRBV5-1; DNA: TGCGCCAGCAGCAATCTGGCTGAAGCTTTCTTT; CDR3: CASSNLAEAFF
D: TRBD1; size: few; J: TRBJ1-1; V: TRBV7-8; DNA: TGTGCCAGCAGCTTATCGTCGACAGGGACCAACACTGAAGCTTTCTTT; CDR3: CASSLSSTGTNTEAFF
D: NA; size: few; J: TRBJ2-3; V: TRBV14; DNA: TGTGCCAGCAGCCAAGATCTGGGCAGGGTAACAGATACGCAGTATTTT; CDR3: CASSQDLGRVTDTQYF
D: TRBD1; size: few; J: TRBJ2-7; V: TRBV27; DNA: TGTGCCAGCTGGGCCGGGACAGCCTACGAGCAGTACTTC; CDR3: CASWAGTAYEQYF
D: NA; size: many; J: TRBJ2-3; V: TRBV27; DNA: TGTGCCAGCAGTTTATACAGGGACACAGATACGCAGTATTTT; CDR3: CASSLYRDTDTQYF
D: NA; size: NA; J: TRBJ1-1; V: TRBV7-9; DNA: TGTGCCAGCAGCTTAGGGCCACAGGGTTTCATGAACACTGAAGCTTTCTTT; CDR3: CASSLGPQGFMNTEAFF
D: TRBD2; size: few; J: TRBJ2-3; V: TRBV12-3/TRBV12-4; DNA: TGTGCCAGCAGTTTATTTGGCCTAGCGGGGCGAGATACGCAGTATTTT; CDR3: CASSLFGLAGRDTQYF
D: NA; size: NA; J: TRBJ2-3; V: TRBV6-5; DNA: TGTGCCAGCAGTTACTCCTGGTTGCCCCCAGGGGCTAGCACAGATACGCAGTATTTT; CDR3: CASSYSWLPPGASTDTQYF
D: NA; size: many; J: TRBJ1-1; V: TRBV12-3/TRBV12-4; DNA: TGTGCCAGCAGCTTTACAGGGTATACTGAAGCTTTCTTT; CDR3: CASSFTGYTEAFF
D: NA; size: NA; J: TRBJ2-1; V: TRBV12-3/TRBV12-4; DNA: TGTGCCAGCAGTCGGAGACTCCTTACTGAGCAGTTCTTC; CDR3: CASSRRLLTEQFF
D: TRBD1; size: NA; J: TRBJ2-4; V: TRBV3-1; DNA: TGTGCCAGCAGCCAAGATTCCCCGGGACAGGGGGCCAAAAACATTCAGTACTTC; CDR3: CASSQDSPGQGAKNIQYF
D: TRBD2; size: NA; J: TRBJ2-7; V: TRBV20-1; DNA: TGCAGTGTGAGTAGCGGGGGGACCCACGAGCAGTACTTC; CDR3: CSVSSGGTHEQYF
D: TRBD2; size: NA; J: TRBJ2-1; V: TRBV7-2; DNA: TGTGCCAGCAGCTTAGGGCCGGGACTAGCCCACAATGAGCAGTTCTTC; CDR3: CASSLGPGLAHNEQFF
D: NA; size: NA; J: TRBJ1-2; V: TRBV6-4; DNA: TGTGCCAGCAGTGACGGGCGGATAACTAGTGGCTACACCTTC; CDR3: CASSDGRITSGYTF
D: TRBD2; size: many; J: TRBJ2-1; V: TRBV29-1; DNA: TGCAGCGTCGACGGGACTAGCGGGAGTTATAATGAGCAGTTCTTC; CDR3: CSVDGTSGSYNEQFF
D: TRBD2; size: NA; J: TRBJ2-1; V: TRBV6-6; DNA: TGTGCCAGCAGTTACACTAGCGGGTACCAAGAGACCCAGTTCTTC; CDR3: CASSYTSGYQETQFF
D: NA; size: NA; J: TRBJ1-2; V: TRBV5-1; DNA: TGCGCCAGCAGCTTCCTGGACAGCTTCTATGGCTACACCTTC; CDR3: CASSFLDSFYGYTF
D: TRBD2; size: NA; J: TRBJ2-7; V: TRBV10-3; DNA: TGTGCCATCAGTGAGTCCCCAATTACTAGCGGGAGGGCCTACGAGCAGTACTTC; CDR3: CAISESPITSGRAYEQYF